The table lists the clone carrying this T cell receptor (beta chain) with a few counts. Antigen specificity is unknown. This CDR3 contains 16 residues. The germline V gene has CDR1 SGHKS and CDR2 YYEKEE (reference sequence). V gave up 0 bases and J gave up 0 bases, with 12 bases separating them. The sample belongs to a study of T-cell memory formation after mild COVID-19. 5'RACE, which relied on constant-segment primers, yielded TCR alpha and TCR beta cDNA libraries carrying sample barcodes and UMIs. TCRdb ran MiXCR on the 5' RACE reads and lists one entry per CDR3 protein. Of approximately 500,000 distinct CDR3 sequences listed, around 25% are singletons. Whole-study findings and limits: Most CD4+ clones that shrank were in CM and EM, while CD8+ ones turned up in EMRA.

This sequence joins TRBV5-5 and TRBJ1-1; maybe TRBD1 (5 bases). The TCR comes from an adult woman who had mild COVID-19 (a few samples of this study predate the infection). Cell type and time point are not known. The sample was PBMCs or a T cell subset sorted from them (not recorded which). CDR3 sequence: CASSLGQGRMNTEAFF. In DNA form, the CDR3 reads TGTGCCAGCAGCTTGGGGCAGGGAAGAATGAACACTGAAGCTTTCTTT.